Listed below are T cell receptor beta chains from one sample, sequenced in a study of blood T cell repertoires in COVID-19. The repertoire was sequenced with immunoSEQ multiplex PCR; TCRdb's copy has only in-frame clones and lacks some. Of about 170,000 clones listed, approximately 80% were seen once; the top ten hold about 20%. What was sequenced was peripheral blood. All receptors come from an elderly woman with acute or convalescent COVID-19. The CDR3 runs from the conserved cysteine through the conserved F or W. D genes are given only for firm matches. A clone size is listed for some rows: how often the clone was seen (once, few, many), or a class if it is expanded.

TRBJ2-7	TRBD1	TRBV19	few	CASSTRTGPSYEQYF	TGTGCCAGTAGTACCCGGACAGGGCCATCCTACGAGCAGTACTTC
TRBJ2-1	TRBD2	TRBV10-1	NA	CASRLAAISYNEQFF	TGCGCCAGCAGGCTAGCGGCCATCTCCTACAATGAGCAGTTCTTC
TRBJ1-1	NA	TRBV11-2	NA	CASSPLGGRGTEAFF	TGTGCCAGCAGCCCATTGGGGGGGCGCGGGACTGAAGCTTTCTTT
TRBJ2-7	TRBD1	TRBV6-5	NA	CASSRIRDREYEQYF	TGTGCCAGCAGTCGAATTCGGGACAGGGAGTACGAGCAGTACTTC
TRBJ1-2	TRBD1	TRBV6-1	few	CASSETGAFYGYTF	TGTGCCAGCAGTGAGACAGGGGCCTTTTATGGCTACACCTTC
TRBJ2-1	NA	TRBV21-1	NA	CASSKKQGTSGGSSYNEQFF	TGTGCCAGCAGCAAAAAACAGGGGACTAGCGGGGGGAGCTCCTACAATGAGCAGTTCTTC
TRBJ2-1	TRBD1	TRBV5-1	once	CASRLDRDGEQFF	TGCGCCAGCAGATTGGACAGGGATGGTGAGCAGTTCTTC
TRBJ2-7	TRBD1	TRBV25-1	NA	CASSKSGGAGLRYEQYF	TGTGCCAGCAGTAAATCAGGGGGCGCCGGACTCCGGTACGAGCAGTACTTC
TRBJ1-1	TRBD1	TRBV5-5	NA	CASSVGDRGREENTEAFF	TGTGCCAGCAGTGTGGGCGACAGGGGGCGAGAGGAAAACACTGAAGCTTTCTTT
TRBJ1-2	TRBD1	TRBV18	NA	CASSPGQGNYGYTF	TGTGCCAGCTCACCTGGACAGGGGAACTATGGCTACACCTTC
TRBJ1-1	NA	TRBV6-5	few	CASSLGGGDGTEAFF	TGTGCCAGCAGTCTTGGGGGGGGCGATGGAACTGAAGCTTTCTTT
TRBJ1-1	NA	TRBV3-1/TRBV3-2	NA	CASSQTGQLAFF	TGTGCCAGCAGCCAAACCGGACAGTTGGCTTTCTTT
TRBJ1-1	TRBD1	TRBV3-1/TRBV3-2	once	CASSQAFTGVWSTEAFF	TGTGCCAGCAGCCAAGCTTTTACAGGGGTTTGGAGTACTGAAGCTTTCTTT
TRBJ2-2	TRBD1	TRBV9	NA	CASSVGQGSTGELFF	TGTGCCAGCAGCGTAGGACAGGGGAGCACCGGGGAGCTGTTTTTT
TRBJ1-1	NA	TRBV12-5	NA	CASGLVFSEAFF	TGTGCTAGTGGTTTGGTTTTCTCTGAAGCTTTCTTT
TRBJ2-3	TRBD2	TRBV13	NA	CASSFGRVGADTQYF	TGTGCCAGCAGCTTTGGGAGGGTGGGCGCAGATACGCAGTATTTT
TRBJ1-2	TRBD1	TRBV5-1	NA	CASSLDGQDYGYTF	TGCGCCAGCAGCTTGGATGGACAGGACTATGGCTACACCTTC
TRBJ2-2	NA	TRBV5-1	NA	CASSLDLANTGELFF	TGCGCCAGCAGCTTGGATCTAGCAAACACCGGGGAGCTGTTTTTT
TRBJ2-5	NA	TRBV18	NA	CASSSQGLGTQETQYF	TGTGCCAGCTCATCCCAGGGTTTGGGAACCCAAGAGACCCAGTACTTC
TRBJ1-1	NA	TRBV2	NA	CASILNTEAFF	TGTGCCAGCATCCTAAACACTGAAGCTTTCTTT
TRBJ2-1	NA	TRBV2	NA	CASSESRNEQFF	TGTGCCAGCAGTGAGTCCAGAAATGAGCAGTTCTTC
TRBJ2-7	NA	TRBV10-3	NA	CAISETGAYEQYF	TGTGCCATCAGTGAGACGGGGGCCTACGAGCAGTACTTC
TRBJ2-3	TRBD1	TRBV6-5	NA	CASNRGRSTDTQYF	TGTGCCAGCAACAGGGGACGGAGCACAGATACGCAGTATTTT
TRBJ2-5	TRBD2	TRBV2	NA	CASNAGAWEETQYF	TGTGCCAGCAACGCGGGAGCATGGGAAGAGACCCAGTACTTC
TRBJ2-3	NA	TRBV5-1	NA	CASSLTGGLTDTQYF	TGCGCCAGCAGCTTAACGGGGGGCCTCACAGATACGCAGTATTTT
TRBJ1-3	TRBD1	TRBV24-1	once	CATSEWGRGASSGNTIYF	TGTGCCACCAGTGAATGGGGCAGGGGGGCCAGCTCTGGAAACACCATATATTTT
TRBJ2-2	NA	TRBV5-1	NA	CASRPFSLNTGELFF	TGCGCCAGCAGGCCCTTTAGCCTGAACACCGGGGAGCTGTTTTTT
TRBJ2-7	NA	TRBV7-8	NA	CASSLSTGRYEQYF	TGTGCCAGCAGCTTATCGACAGGGAGGTACGAGCAGTACTTC
TRBJ2-7	TRBD2	TRBV7-8	NA	CASSGAGVLVQYF	TGTGCCAGCAGCGGGGCGGGGGTCCTTGTGCAGTACTTC
TRBJ2-3	TRBD2	TRBV5-8	NA	CASSLGLAESTDTQYF	TGTGCCAGCAGCTTGGGCCTAGCGGAAAGCACAGATACGCAGTATTTT
TRBJ2-2	NA	TRBV7-9	NA	CASPPQRQASDTGELFF	TGTGCCAGCCCCCCTCAACGACAGGCCTCGGACACCGGGGAGCTGTTTTTT
TRBJ2-7	NA	TRBV3-1/TRBV3-2	NA	CASSRGRERGEQYF	TGTGCCAGCAGCCGGGGACGGGAGAGGGGCGAGCAGTACTTC
TRBJ1-2	NA	TRBV6-5	NA	CASTRAGTDGYTF	TGTGCCAGCACCCGAGCAGGTACAGATGGCTACACCTTC